Following are 15 T cell receptor beta chains from one sample sequenced in a study of T cell responses to AZD1222 COVID-19 vaccine. Repertoires were generated with immunoSEQ multiplex PCR, while TCRdb's copy carries only in-frame clones and drops some. The sample holds 100,000 to 150,000 clones, just under 95% seen once. Here the sequenced sample was peripheral blood, taken 28 days after the second AZD1222 dose. The receptors originated from an adult who received the AZD1222 COVID-19 vaccine.

This clone was observed once. The chain is built from TRBV15 and TRBJ1-1; no reliable D call. Per germline, CDR1 LNHNV and CDR2 YYDKDF (reference sequence). The CDR3 is 15 residues long. With 5 bases removed from V and 4 bases from J, the gap between germline ends came to 17 bases. CDR3 bases: TGTGCCACCAGCTTAAGAAGGGATGTGGCCACTGAAGCTTTCTTT. Translated: CATSLRRDVATEAFF.

This rearrangement joins TRBV19 to TRBJ1-2, with D unresolved. CDR1 and CDR2 from the germline V gene are LNHDA and SQIVND (reference sequence). The length of the CDR3 is 13 residues. The V and J ends lost 6 bases and 2 bases respectively, with 10 bases between them. The CDR3 sequence is CASSEQVNYGYTF. In nucleotides, the CDR3 is TGTGCCAGTAGCGAACAAGTGAACTATGGCTACACCTTC.

The rearrangement links TRBV7-2 to TRBJ2-1; 11 bases map to TRBD2. The CDR3 sequence is 17 residues long. CDR1 is SGHTA and CDR2 is FQGNSA in the germline V gene. V lost 1 base to trimming and J lost 8 bases; unmatched junction nucleotides: 10. The CDR3 DNA reads TGTGCCAGCAGCTTAGACAGCACTAGCGGGAGCTCGTATGAGCAGTTCTTC. Residues: CASSLDSTSGSSYEQFF. The full variable domain, with the rest looked up from reference TRBV7-2 and TRBJ2-1, is GAGVSQSPSNKVTEKGKDVELRCDPISGHTALYWYRQSLGQGLEFLIYFQGNSAPDKSGLPSDRFSAERTGGSVSTLTIQRTQQEDSAVYLCASSLDSTSGSSYEQFFGPGTRLTVL.

The V and J genes are TRBV30 and TRBJ1-1; possible D gene TRBD1, 6 bases. Germline loops: CDR1 GTSNPN, CDR2 SVGIG (reference sequence). Trimming removed 4 bases from V and 5 bases from J, with 14 bases in between. The CDR3 length is 13 residues. CDR3 residues: CAWNPGARTEAFF. The CDR3 region has the DNA TGTGCCTGGAATCCGGGGGCGCGAACTGAAGCTTTCTTT.

J is TRBJ2-3 and V is TRBV9; D gene ambiguous. CDR3 length: 15 amino acids. Trimming stripped 0 bases from V and 2 bases from J, with 10 bases between. Germline CDR1 and CDR2: SGDLS and YYNGEE. The CDR3 spells CASSVGARDTDTQYF. In nucleotides, the CDR3 is TGTGCCAGCAGCGTAGGAGCCCGAGACACAGATACGCAGTATTTT.

This chain uses TRBV11-3 with TRBJ2-3; unclear D gene. Trimming pared 4 bases from V and 1 base from J, leaving 9 bases between. CDR1 SGHNT and CDR2 YENEEA come from the germline V gene. The CDR3 is 14 residues long. CDR3 sequence (DNA): TGTGCCAGCAGCTCCCGCGGCGGCACAGATACGCAGTATTTT. Protein sequence: CASSSRGGTDTQYF.

The CDR3 DNA reads TGTGCCAGTAGGGAATTGAAGGACCGGGAGGATGGCTACACCTTC. This gives the protein CASRELKDREDGYTF. The chain has TRBV19 and TRBJ1-2; no definite D call. Trimming left V 6 bases short and J 6 bases short, with 20 bases between. The CDR3 length is 15 residues. Germline CDR1 reads LNHDA; CDR2 reads SQIVND (reference sequence).

This clone was found once. The chain joins TRBV18 to TRBJ2-1; 8 nucleotides agree with TRBD1. Germline CDR1 reads KGHSH; CDR2 reads LQKENI. V was clipped by 6 bases and J by 3 bases; unmatched bases: 7. The CDR3 is 15 residues long. The CDR3 region has the DNA TGTGCCAGCTCCCTCGGGACAGGTTACTACAATGAGCAGTTCTTC. Protein: CASSLGTGYYNEQFF.

The chain carries TRBV6-5 and TRBJ2-7; 9 bases fit TRBD1. Germline V lookup: CDR1 MNHEY, CDR2 SVGAGI. V trimming: 6 bases; J trimming: 5 bases; junction bases outside the gene matches: 5. The CDR3 covers 13 residues. The CDR3 DNA sequence: TGTGCCAGCAGCAGGACAGGGGATAACGAGCAGTACTTC. It yields the protein CASSRTGDNEQYF.

The chain recombines TRBV5-1 with TRBJ2-5, with 12 bases matching TRBD1. J gave up 5 bases and V 3 bases, and 5 bases lay outside the gene matches. Germline V lookup: CDR1 SGHRS, CDR2 YFSETQ. The CDR3 spans 15 residues. The CDR3 nucleotides read TGCGCCAGCAGCTGGGACAGGGGGCTGGAGGAGACCCAGTACTTC. It translates to CASSWDRGLEETQYF.

This chain joins TRBV19 and TRBJ1-1; D gene unclear. Trimming stripped 3 bases from V and 2 bases from J, with 13 bases between. CDR1 and CDR2 (germline): LNHDA, SQIVND (reference sequence). The CDR3 runs 15 residues. In DNA form, the CDR3 reads TGTGCCAGTAGTATCGAGCGGCGGGGAAACACTGAAGCTTTCTTT. Protein: CASSIERRGNTEAFF.

V and J are TRBV30 and TRBJ1-3; D not certain. Trimming removed 5 bases at V and 4 bases at J, with 15 bases between. This CDR3 has 14 residues. CDR1 is GTSNPN, CDR2 SVGIG, per germline (reference sequence). The CDR3 loop is CAWAQRRKGNTIYF. CDR3 DNA sequence: TGTGCCTGGGCCCAACGGAGAAAGGGAAACACCATATATTTT.

This CDR3 is CSVDRLMNTEAFF. The CDR3 region has the DNA TGCAGCGTTGATCGACTGATGAACACTGAAGCTTTCTTT. The chain links TRBV29-1 to TRBJ1-1, with D unclear. This CDR3 spans 13 amino acids. Trimming removed 3 bases at V and 0 bases at J, with 8 bases between. Germline V gene sequence: CDR1 SQVTM, CDR2 ANQGSEA.

V and J are TRBV7-2 and TRBJ1-4; tentatively, D is TRBD1 (6 bases). The length of the CDR3 is 15 residues. V was cut by 3 bases and J by 7 bases, with 15 bases left in between. CDR1 is SGHTA, CDR2 FQGNSA, per germline. In nucleotides, the CDR3 is TGTGCCAGCAGCTTTTCGGGGGGCGCTGGTGAAAAACTGTTTTTT. Translated: CASSFSGGAGEKLFF.

This clone was counted a single time. V and J are TRBV10-1 and TRBJ1-6; 7 bases match TRBD1. Germline V CDR1 and CDR2: WNHNN, SYGVQD (reference sequence). The CDR3 is 14 residues long. V gave up 2 bases and J gave up 7 bases; unmatched junction bases: 2. Here the CDR3 reads CASSEEGANSPLHF. CDR3 coding DNA: TGCGCCAGCAGTGAGGAGGGGGCCAATTCACCCCTCCACTTT.